This T cell receptor beta chain was sequenced in a study of cytomegalovirus exposure and HLA in healthy donors. V lost 5 bases and J lost 0; bases outside the gene matches: 7. The CDR3 is 16 amino acids. The germline V gene encodes CDR1 SGHVS and CDR2 FQNEAQ. Worth noting for this clone: Its cognate antigen is unknown.

Notes on the study in general: It was assumed in the presence/absence analyses that sequencing depth was roughly uniform across donors. Accounts indicate the classifier identified cytomegalovirus status with strong specificity and sensitivity. Immune exposure information comprised only CMV serostatus. A prior analysis recorded that most TCR beta V segments were productive about 90% or about 30% of the time.

Primers for the PCR totalled 60 Vbeta and 13 Jbeta. Repertoires were generated with immunoSEQ multiplex PCR, while TCRdb's copy carries only in-frame clones and drops some. The sample contains 95,000 to 100,000 clones, about 74% of which appear only once. The sequence was obtained from a male donor in good health and CMV-seronegative. Sequenced sample: PBMCs. The rearrangement links TRBV7-8 to TRBJ2-7; 10 positions agree with TRBD1. The CDR3 coding sequence is TGTGCCAGCAGCGCGACAGGGGGCCAGAGCTCCTACGAGCAGTACTTC. Its translation: CASSATGGQSSYEQYF.